This T cell receptor (beta chain) was profiled in a study of T-cell reconstitution after alpha-beta-depleted transplantation in children. Study results and caveats: Diversity of TCRbeta at day 60 was high in some patients, arising from surviving recipient T cells and thymic progenitors. T-cell counts and diversity at one year following transplant were attributed mainly to newly produced T cells. Reportedly, only several hundred clones from non-depleted graft cells drove alpha-beta T-cell counts at about two months.

The sample holds many counts of this clonotype. Its antigen is still unknown. Construction of the TCRbeta library involved unique molecular identifiers. TCRdb independently ran MiXCR on the PCR reads; one entry per CDR3 protein. The table includes approximately 230,000 distinct CDR3 sequences, 20% to 30% detected once. The CDR3 has 15 amino acids. The ends were cut back, 6 bases at V and 0 bases at J, with 13 bases in the middle. The source of this sequence is a female patient aged 2 to 10 who had a stem cell transplant for congenital amegakaryocytic thrombocytopenia, so the T cells may come from the graft donor. The chain has TRBV12-3 or TRBV12-4 and TRBJ2-3; tentative D call: TRBD1 (5 bases). The specimen comprised PBMCs, mostly from graft donor cells, sampled 360 days after TCRalphabeta/CD19-depleted stem cell transplant. The CDR3 DNA reads TGTGCCAGCAGCAACAGAAGACAGAGCACAGATACGCAGTATTTT. It translates to CASSNRRQSTDTQYF.